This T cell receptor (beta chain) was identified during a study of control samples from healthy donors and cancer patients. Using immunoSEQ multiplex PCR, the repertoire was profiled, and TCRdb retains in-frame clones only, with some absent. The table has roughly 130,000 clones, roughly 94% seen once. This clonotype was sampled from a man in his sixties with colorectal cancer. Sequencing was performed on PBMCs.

CDR3 residues: CASWDARDSSGTGELFF. CDR3 sequence (DNA): TGTGCCAGCTGGGATGCCAGGGATAGCTCGGGCACCGGGGAGCTGTTTTTT. J is TRBJ2-2 and V is TRBV27; perhaps TRBD1 as D (5 bases). CDR1 and CDR2 (germline): MNHEY, SMNVEV (reference sequence). V was clipped by 8 bases and J by 4 bases, with 23 bases between them. CDR3 length: 17 residues.